This TCR beta chain was sequenced for a study of shared clonotypes between healthy human individuals. Concerning this clone itself: Other nucleotide sequences in the sample specify the same CDR3.

Sequencing was performed with immunoSEQ multiplex PCR; in TCRdb, only in-frame clones are kept and a portion is missing. There are 2,100,000 or so clones in the sample; approximately 96% occur only once, and over 0.1% lies in the top ten. This CDR3 is built from 14 residues. Germline CDR1 SGHNT, CDR2 YYREEE (reference sequence). V gave up 0 bases and J gave up 1 base, with 7 bases separating them. Every donor was a Caucasian adult from Nashville, Tennessee. The sequenced sample was naive CD4+ T cells sorted from blood. Subset reported: CD45RA+ positively selected. The chain joins TRBV5-4 to TRBJ2-5; possible D gene TRBD1, 5 bases. The clonotype was recovered from a man aged 18 to 30 in good health. The CDR3 region is CASSLGGSQETQYF. As DNA, the CDR3 is TGTGCCAGCAGCTTGGGGGGCAGCCAAGAGACCCAGTACTTC.